Listed below are T cell receptor beta chains from one sample, sequenced in a study of cytomegalovirus exposure and HLA in healthy donors. Measured with immunoSEQ multiplex PCR; TCRdb has only the in-frame clones, and not every one. The repertoire has roughly 250,000 clones, roughly 70% of them found once; the top ten carry approximately 2.5%. The sample comprised PBMCs. These receptors all come from a female donor in good health and CMV-seronegative. Both conserved end residues are trimmed from each CDR3. Where a row states a size, it is once, few, many or the class of an expanded clone; other rows omit it.

j_call clone_size v_call cdr3_aa
TRBJ2-3 few TRBV27 ASSLLNTDTQY
TRBJ2-2 . TRBV30 AWRGARAGELF
TRBJ2-2 . TRBV5-1 ASSFSGRDTGELF
TRBJ2-2 . TRBV28 ASRRQPDSGELF
TRBJ2-2 . TRBV5-1 ASSLGLYPGELF
TRBJ2-1 . TRBV7-9 ASSPPTHNEQF
TRBJ2-1 . TRBV11-3 ASSPNSQGRSYNEQF
TRBJ2-1 . TRBV10-3 AISENGDSYNEQF
TRBJ2-5 . TRBV7-9 ASSLDGGPGETQY
TRBJ2-1 . TRBV4-1 ASSQVTSLSSYNEQF
TRBJ1-2 . TRBV19 ASSFVTGTANYGYT
TRBJ1-3 . TRBV7-2 ASSQPLSSGNTIY
TRBJ1-1 . TRBV4-2 ASSLTGTDTEAF
TRBJ2-7 few TRBV6-1 ASSEGSRQRTAYEQY
TRBJ1-1 . TRBV10-1 ASSDPDRGPEAF
TRBJ2-7 . TRBV2 ASSVGGGPYEQY
TRBJ1-2 . TRBV6-1 ASSERGDRDGYT
TRBJ1-2 . TRBV29-1 STEQGEWTSANYGYT
TRBJ2-4 . TRBV9 ASSVDKDRGNLAKNIQY
TRBJ2-1 . TRBV14 ASSQDLGAVSYNEQF
TRBJ1-1 . TRBV28 ASSQNQQASAF
TRBJ1-1 . TRBV5-4 ASSADSPTEAF
TRBJ2-3 . TRBV7-6 ASSLGVAGGDTQY
TRBJ2-7 . TRBV5-1 ASSSALAGGLREQY
TRBJ2-7 few TRBV5-4 ASSSAGLATDEQY
TRBJ2-3 few TRBV19 ASSILAGGMTDTQY
TRBJ2-1 few TRBV28 ASRKAGLNNEQF
TRBJ2-7 . TRBV30 AWTGTGDPAYEQY
TRBJ2-1 once TRBV6-6 ASRPSLTYRLGEQF
TRBJ2-1 few TRBV25-1 ASSDWTSGIYNEQF
TRBJ2-5 few TRBV5-1 ASSLEGSGREKTQY
TRBJ2-7 . TRBV5-6 ASSPSGRAVGEQY
TRBJ2-3 . TRBV28 ASSSRPGRGGDTQY
TRBJ2-7 . TRBV7-9 ASSGVDPYEQY
TRBJ2-3 . TRBV7-9 ASSLTGSRTDTQY
TRBJ2-7 . TRBV28 ASSSYLGHPEDYEQY
TRBJ2-7 . TRBV2 ASSPRTGLYEQY
TRBJ2-1 once TRBV7-2 ASSPLVYEQF
TRBJ1-5 . TRBV19 ASSILRSQGLYQPQH